This passage covers 13 T cell receptor beta chains from one sample sequenced in a study of T cells in Graves' hyperthyroidism and ophthalmopathy. Researchers took RNA transcripts and amplified the TCR beta CDR3 regions from them. Primed by the HTBI set, a first-round RT-PCR was run on the TCR CDR3. One entry per CDR3 protein results from TCRdb running MiXCR on the multiplex PCR reads. The sample records more than 450,000 distinct CDR3 sequences, around 15% being singletons. The sequenced sample consisted of blood. Receptors originate from a woman aged 40 to 50 with Graves' hyperthyroidism.

With respect to this clonotype: This may be a read error: a much more frequent sequence differs by one nucleotide. J is TRBJ2-3 and V is TRBV29-1, with 9 bases lining up with TRBD2. Germline V CDR1 and CDR2: SQVTM, ANQGSEA. The CDR3 extends over 15 amino acids. J lost 0 bases, V lost 4 bases, and 5 bases had no gene match. The DNA of the CDR3 is TGCAGCGTTGTGCCTAGCGGGGCTAGCACAGATACGCAGTATTTT. This gives the protein CSVVPSGASTDTQYF.

Many counts were recorded for this clonotype. The chain combines TRBV20-1 with TRBJ2-1; maybe TRBD2 (6 bases). The CDR3 has 12 residues. Trimming cost V 4 bases and J 8 bases, with 12 bases left between them. Germline lookup yields CDR1 DFQATT and CDR2 SNEGSKA (reference sequence). The CDR3 loop reads CSAIATRDEQFF. DNA of the CDR3: TGCAGTGCTATCGCGACTAGGGATGAGCAGTTCTTC.

Many counts were recorded for this clonotype. The chain uses TRBV11-2 and TRBJ2-5; 7 bases fit TRBD2. With V trimmed by 1 base and J by 5 bases, 7 bases remained unmatched. Germline V gene sequence: CDR1 SGHAT, CDR2 FQNNGV. This CDR3 comprises 15 residues. CDR3 residues: CASSLGLAIEETQYF. DNA for the CDR3: TGTGCCAGCAGCTTAGGACTAGCAATTGAGGAGACCCAGTACTTC.

The table lists this clonotype with a few counts. The chain is built from TRBV7-9 and TRBJ2-1, with no clear D. Germline V gene sequence: CDR1 SEHNR, CDR2 FQNEAQ (reference sequence). The CDR3 runs 17 residues. The V end lost 1 base, the J end lost 0 bases, and 13 bases lay between the germline ends. CDR3 region: CASSLDPWSSSYNEQFF. In DNA, the CDR3 is TGTGCCAGCAGCTTAGATCCTTGGTCGAGCTCCTACAATGAGCAGTTCTTC.

This clonotype was counted ten times or more. CDR3 coding DNA: TGTGCCAGCAGCGACAGCGGGAGGGCTCGATACGAGCAGTACTTC. Translated: CASSDSGRARYEQYF. This chain connects TRBV13 to TRBJ2-7; 10 bases align to TRBD2. This CDR3 spans 15 amino acids. Unmatched junction bases numbered 8, after V lost 5 bases and J lost 4 bases. CDR1 PRHDT and CDR2 FYEKMQ come from the germline V gene (reference sequence).

This clonotype has at least ten counts. V gene TRBV5-1 combines with J gene TRBJ2-5, with TRBD2 matching over 11 bases. The J segment lost 5 bases and the V segment lost 2 bases, leaving 5 bases of the junction unmatched. This CDR3 contains 15 residues. Germline loops: CDR1 SGHRS, CDR2 YFSETQ. The CDR3, as DNA: TGCGCCAGCAGCTTCGGACTAGCGGGCAGGGAGACCCAGTACTTC. The encoded protein is CASSFGLAGRETQYF.

This clonotype was seen repeatedly, ten times or more. The rearrangement uses TRBV28 and TRBJ2-2; tentative D call: TRBD2 (6 bases). Germline lookup yields CDR1 MDHEN and CDR2 SYDVKM. The CDR3 runs 16 residues. V was pared by 5 bases and J by 13 bases, with 26 bases between. This chain's CDR3 is CASSHVRSGDRGVLFF. Written as DNA, the CDR3 is TGTGCCAGCAGTCATGTTCGTAGCGGAGACCGGGGAGTGCTGTTTTTT.

V is TRBV6-4 and J is TRBJ1-2; D unresolved. The CDR3 runs to 17 residues. Germline V gene data show CDR1 as MRHNA and CDR2 as SNTAGT. Trimming left V 6 bases short and J 4 bases short, with 24 bases between. The CDR3 region has the DNA TGTGCCAGCAGCGAAGGCCCTGTGTGGGCAGGCGGCTATGGCTACACCTTC. Translation: CASSEGPVWAGGYGYTF.

This clonotype was observed many times. J is TRBJ2-3 and V is TRBV15; 13 nucleotides agree with TRBD2. Trimming took 0 bases from V and 6 from J; bases not matched to a gene: 6. The germline gives CDR1 LNHNV, CDR2 YYDKDF (reference sequence). The CDR3 is made up of 17 amino acids. CDR3 sequence reads: CATSRDGLAGASDTQYF. The CDR3 DNA follows: TGTGCCACCAGCAGAGATGGACTAGCGGGAGCGTCGGATACGCAGTATTTT.

This clonotype was seen at least ten times. In DNA form, the CDR3 reads TGTGCCACCTGGCGCCAGCGGGAGGGCCACGGGGAGCTGTTTTTT. Protein: CATWRQREGHGELFF. This rearrangement joins TRBV28 to TRBJ2-2, with 10 bases identical to TRBD2. V lost 10 bases and J lost 7; bases outside the gene matches: 12. CDR1 and CDR2 from the germline V gene are MDHEN and SYDVKM. The CDR3 is made up of 15 amino acids.

The chain combines TRBV19 with TRBJ2-3; 9 bases are a match to TRBD1. Trimming at V came to 4 bases and at J to 4 bases, leaving 6 bases not matched to a gene. CDR1 is LNHDA and CDR2 is SQIVND in the germline V gene (reference sequence). The CDR3 is made up of 15 amino acids. In nucleotides, the CDR3 is TGTGCCAGTAGTAGGGACAGGGTGATGGCAGATACGCAGTATTTT. Encoded protein: CASSRDRVMADTQYF.

The rearrangement joins TRBV19 to TRBJ2-6; perhaps TRBD2 as D (5 bases). The CDR3 has 17 residues. Germline CDR1 and CDR2: LNHDA and SQIVND (reference sequence). V shed 1 base and J shed 0 bases, with 10 bases lying between them. The CDR3 DNA follows: TGTGCCAGTAGTATAGCCGGAGGAGTCTCTGGGGCCAACGTCCTGACTTTC. It specifies CASSIAGGVSGANVLTF.

In this sample, this clonotype turned up many times. This chain connects TRBV15 to TRBJ2-1; 11 bases map to TRBD2. The CDR3 is 15 residues long. The ends lost 5 bases at V and 5 bases at J; junction bases unmatched: 5. Germline CDR1 reads LNHNV; CDR2 reads YYDKDF (reference sequence). CDR3 coding DNA: TGTGCCACCAGCCAACCGGGACTAGCGGACAATGAGCAGTTCTTC. It is translated as CATSQPGLADNEQFF. Full variable domain (outside the CDR3, taken from reference TRBV15 and TRBJ2-1): DAMVIQNPRYQVTQFGKPVTLSCSQTLNHNVMYWYQQKSSQAPKLLFHYYDKDFNNEADTPDNFQSRRPNTSFCFLDIRSPGLGDTAMYLCATSQPGLADNEQFFGPGTRLTVL.